Included here is one TCR beta chain sequence, with context. Using immunoSEQ multiplex PCR, the repertoire was profiled, and TCRdb retains in-frame clones only, with some absent. The data show approximately 97,000 clones, just under 85% seen once. This entry belongs to a study of control samples from healthy donors and cancer patients. Germline V CDR1 and CDR2: LGHDT, YNNKEL (reference sequence). The CDR3 is 16 amino acids. Trimming left V 4 bases short and J 0 bases short, with 13 bases between. This sequence was found in a man younger than 40 in good health. Input material: blood. This rearrangement joins TRBV3-1 (or the pseudogene TRBV3-2) to TRBJ2-1; D may correspond to TRBD1 or TRBD2 (6 bases each). CDR3 bases: TGTGCCAGCAGCCGACGGGGGCCGAGCTCCTACAATGAGCAGTTCTTC. Translation: CASSRRGPSSYNEQFF.